Presented here are 9 T cell receptor beta chains from one specimen sequenced in a study of Graves' ophthalmopathy and Graves' hyperthyroidism. RNA transcripts provided the template for amplifying TCR beta CDR3 regions. HTBI primers were used in a first-round RT-PCR, which preceded a second-round multiplex PCR. TCRdb fed the multiplex PCR reads into MiXCR, producing one record per CDR3 protein. The sample carries some 410,000 distinct CDR3 sequences, more than 20% recorded once. The sample was peripheral blood. Receptors originate from a woman aged 18-35 years with stable Graves' hyperthyroidism.

This clonotype was observed at least ten times. V gene TRBV18 combines with J gene TRBJ1-1; no firm D call. V was clipped by 3 bases and J by 5 bases, with 16 bases between them. Germline-derived CDR1 and CDR2 are KGHSH and LQKENI. The CDR3 covers 15 residues. The CDR3 protein is CASSPRSKGETEAFF. The CDR3 DNA reads TGTGCCAGCTCACCGAGAAGCAAGGGTGAAACTGAAGCTTTCTTT. The whole variable domain, filled in from reference TRBV18 and TRBJ1-1, reads NAGVMQNPRHLVRRRGQEARLRCSPMKGHSHVYWYRQLPEEGLKFMVYLQKENIIDESGMPKERFSAEFPKEGPSILRIQQVVRGDSAAYFCASSPRSKGETEAFFGQGTRLTVV.

This clonotype was counted at least ten times. The chain recombines TRBV10-3 with TRBJ1-2; the match to TRBD1 covers 7 bases. The CDR3 totals 15 residues. Trimming took 5 bases from V and 0 from J; bases not matched to a gene: 6. Germline CDR1 is ENHRY and CDR2 is SYGVKD. In DNA form, the CDR3 reads TGTGCCATCAGTATGGGACAGCTCTCTAACTATGGCTACACCTTC. Translating gives CAISMGQLSNYGYTF.

This clonotype was detected ten times or more. The chain's CDR3 is CASSQDAGTPDRVYEQYF. The CDR3 bases are TGCGCCAGCAGCCAAGATGCGGGCACCCCGGACAGGGTCTACGAGCAGTACTTC. This chain joins TRBV4-1 and TRBJ2-7; the match to TRBD1 covers 8 bases. There are 18 residues in the CDR3. Trimming removed 0 bases from V and 3 bases from J; junction bases left unmatched: 13. CDR1 is MGHRA, CDR2 YSYEKL, per germline.

This clonotype occurred many times. The gene calls are TRBV6-1 and TRBJ2-2, with D perhaps TRBD1 (6 bases). The CDR3 is 14 residues long. V lost 7 bases and J lost 7, with 16 bases in between. Germline loops: CDR1 MNHNS, CDR2 SASEGT. The CDR3 loop reads CASTQQGIGGELFF. The CDR3 DNA reads TGTGCCAGCACCCAACAGGGTATTGGCGGGGAGCTGTTTTTT.

This clonotype was recorded at least ten times. V usage is TRBV6-5 and J usage is TRBJ1-1, with 9 nucleotides matching TRBD1. Germline CDR1 MNHEY, CDR2 SVGAGI. The length of the CDR3 is 13 residues. The V gene end was trimmed by 6 bases and the J gene end by 5 bases; junction bases not matched to a gene: 4. CDR3 region: CASRQGASTEAFF. Here the CDR3 DNA reads TGTGCCAGCAGACAGGGGGCGAGTACTGAAGCTTTCTTT.

This clonotype was detected ten times or more. CDR3 in amino acids: CASSPRQGSEAFF. CDR3 nucleotides: TGTGCCAGCAGTCCAAGACAGGGTTCTGAAGCTTTCTTT. The chain couples TRBV6-1 to TRBJ1-1; 7 bases match TRBD1. V lost 5 bases, J lost 6 bases, and 6 bases stayed unmatched. The CDR3 extends over 13 amino acids. CDR1 MNHNS and CDR2 SASEGT come from the germline V gene.

This clonotype was seen repeatedly, ten times or more. V gene TRBV4-1 combines with J gene TRBJ2-7; D is unclear. V was cut by 0 bases and J by 0 bases, with 6 bases left in between. Germline CDR1 reads MGHRA; CDR2 reads YSYEKL. The CDR3 extends over 14 amino acids. As DNA, the CDR3 is TGCGCCAGCAGCCAAGAGGCTAGCTCCTACGAGCAGTACTTC. This encodes CASSQEASSYEQYF.

The rearrangement joins TRBV2 to TRBJ1-1; D is possibly TRBD1 (5 bases). Germline-derived CDR1 and CDR2 are SNHLY and FYNNEI. Between the trimmed V and J ends, which lost 0 bases and 11 bases, there was a span of 22 bases. CDR3 length: 16 residues. The CDR3 DNA is TGTGCCAGCAGTGAAGCGCTTCCAGGGTATGGCGGTGGGGCTTTCTTT. As protein: CASSEALPGYGGGAFF.

This clonotype was picked up many times. V usage is TRBV4-3 and J usage is TRBJ2-7; 8 positions match TRBD1. CDR1 and CDR2 (germline): LGHNA, YSLEER. The length of the CDR3 is 15 residues. Trimming took 0 bases from V and 6 from J; bases not matched to a gene: 7. CDR3 amino acids: CASSQDRWTGREQYF. For the CDR3, the DNA is TGCGCCAGCAGCCAAGATCGGTGGACAGGGCGCGAGCAGTACTTC.